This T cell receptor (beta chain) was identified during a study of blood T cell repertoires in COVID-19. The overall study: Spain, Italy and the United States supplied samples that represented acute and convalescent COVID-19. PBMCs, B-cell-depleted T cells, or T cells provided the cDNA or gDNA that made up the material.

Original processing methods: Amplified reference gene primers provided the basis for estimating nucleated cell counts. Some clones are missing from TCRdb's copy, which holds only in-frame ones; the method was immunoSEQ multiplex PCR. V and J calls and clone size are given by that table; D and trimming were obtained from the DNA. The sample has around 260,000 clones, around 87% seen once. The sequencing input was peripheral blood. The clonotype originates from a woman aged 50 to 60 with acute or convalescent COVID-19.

Here the CDR3 DNA reads TGTGCCAGCAGCGCCACAGGGGGTACTAAGGCAAGAAATGAAAAACTGTTTTTT. Amino acid sequence: CASSATGGTKARNEKLFF. The V gene is TRBV9, the J gene TRBJ1-4; 8 nucleotides align to TRBD1. Trimming removed 3 bases from V and 5 bases from J; junction bases left unmatched: 15. Germline CDR1 SGDLS, CDR2 YYNGEE. The CDR3 loop spans 18 amino acids.